This entry concerns a single T cell receptor (beta chain). Its specificity is not known. With no exception, relapse followed autologous stem cell transplantation in all patients, and brentuximab vedotin exposure varied. CDR1 SGDLS and CDR2 YYNGEE come from the germline V gene. Trimming shortened V by 3 bases and J by 0 bases, and 6 bases separated the two germline ends. There are 13 residues in the CDR3. The sample belongs to a study of PD-1 blockade in classical Hodgkin lymphoma. Study-wide points: Exclusion was applied to patients who started nivolumab under 1 year after ASCT. At C4D1, TCR diversity had climbed significantly for CD4+ cells, though not for CD8+ cells.

The data were produced by immunoSEQ multiplex PCR, yet TCRdb's version contains in-frame clones alone and is incomplete. The table lists around 9,900 clones, 90% to 95% of them singletons. Here the sequenced sample was peripheral blood mononuclear cells (PBMCs), taken at baseline. The clonotype originates from a human donor with classical Hodgkin lymphoma. The chain is built from TRBV9 and TRBJ1-1, with D unclear. CDR3 region: CASSEGMNTEAFF. The CDR3 DNA reads as TGTGCCAGCAGCGAAGGAATGAACACTGAAGCTTTCTTT.